One and the same sample provided the 19 T cell receptor beta chains below, sequenced in a study of B cell selection in AIRE deficiency. Sorted regulatory T cells were CD4-positive, CD25-high and CD127-low or negative. Produced via immunoSEQ multiplex PCR; TCRdb's table is partial and in-frame only. This sample has about 22,000 clones, with roughly 93% found just once. The material sequenced was Tregs sorted from PBMCs. These receptors were taken from a human donor with AIRE deficiency.

The chain is built from TRBV30 and TRBJ1-6; D remains unclear. Trimming left V 0 bases short and J 6 bases short, with 12 bases between. The germline gives CDR1 GTSNPN, CDR2 SVGIG (reference sequence). This CDR3 region has 15 residues. CDR3 amino acids: CAWSVRAVSNSPLHF. Written as DNA, the CDR3 is TGTGCCTGGAGTGTAAGGGCGGTGAGTAATTCACCCCTCCACTTT. Using reference TRBV30 and TRBJ1-6 for the parts outside the CDR3, the full variable domain is SQTIHQWPATLVQPVGSPLSLECTVEGTSNPNLYWYRQAAGRGLQLLFYSVGIGQISSEVPQNLSASRPQDRQFILSSKKLLLSDSGFYLCAWSVRAVSNSPLHFGNGTRLTVT.

This sequence joins TRBV7-8 and TRBJ2-3, with D tentatively TRBD1 (5 bases). Trimming shortened V by 0 bases and J by 0 bases, and 10 bases separated the two germline ends. The CDR3 has 16 amino acids. The germline gives CDR1 SGHVS, CDR2 FQNEAQ. CDR3 in amino acids: CASSLAWTPSTDTQYF. In DNA, the CDR3 is TGTGCCAGCAGCTTAGCTTGGACACCTAGCACAGATACGCAGTATTTT.

The rearrangement joins TRBV7-2 to TRBJ2-3, with TRBD2 as a possible D gene (5 bases). Germline V gene sequence: CDR1 SGHTA, CDR2 FQGNSA. Trimming removed 6 bases at V and 1 base at J, with 11 bases between. This CDR3 has 14 residues. This chain's CDR3 is CASRAGRGTDTQYF. The CDR3 coding sequence is TGTGCCAGCAGGGCGGGCCGGGGCACAGATACGCAGTATTTT.

CDR3 sequence (DNA): TGTGCCAGCAGCATTAAGGGGGACTACGGGGAGCTGTTTTTT. This gives the protein CASSIKGDYGELFF. The genes are TRBV27 and TRBJ2-2, with a tentative D call TRBD2 (7 bases). This CDR3 spans 14 amino acids. Germline V gene lookup returns CDR1 MNHEY and CDR2 SMNVEV (reference sequence). Trimming cost V 6 bases and J 7 bases, with 15 bases left between them.

This clone was counted a few times. The CDR3 bases are TGCAGCGCCAAAAGAGGGGGGGTGATAGAGACCCAGTACTTC. As protein: CSAKRGGVIETQYF. This rearrangement joins TRBV29-1 to TRBJ2-5; D perhaps matches TRBD2 (7 bases). CDR1 and CDR2 (germline): SQVTM, ANQGSEA. This CDR3 region has 14 residues. Trimming cost V 7 bases and J 4 bases, with 19 bases left between them.

The chain is built from TRBV27 and TRBJ1-1; maybe TRBD1 (6 bases). Trimming cost V 3 bases and J 4 bases, with 9 bases left between them. CDR1 and CDR2 (germline): MNHEY, SMNVEV (reference sequence). The CDR3 covers 13 residues. CDR3 protein: CASSFRGRTEAFF. The DNA for the CDR3 is TGTGCCAGCAGTTTCCGGGGGCGCACTGAAGCTTTCTTT.

The chain joins TRBV10-1 to TRBJ2-1; the D is unclear. The CDR3 has 11 residues. Trimming removed 3 bases from V and 11 bases from J, with 8 bases in between. Germline values: CDR1 WNHNN, CDR2 SYGVQD (reference sequence). The CDR3 DNA sequence: TGCGCCAGCAGTGATCTGGGCCAGCAGTTCTTC. It translates to CASSDLGQQFF.

This sequence joins TRBV5-8 and TRBJ2-3, with D uncertain. The CDR3 runs to 14 residues. Trimming took off 0 bases at V and 2 bases at J, with 7 bases between the two ends. Germline CDR1 SGHTS, CDR2 YDEGEE. CDR3: CASSLGQNTDTQYF. The CDR3 region has the DNA TGTGCCAGCAGCTTGGGACAAAACACAGATACGCAGTATTTT.

This sequence joins TRBV10-3 and TRBJ2-1, with TRBD2 as a possible D gene (6 bases). Trimming removed 4 bases from V and 5 bases from J, with 6 bases in between. The CDR3 has 12 residues. Per germline, CDR1 ENHRY and CDR2 SYGVKD. CDR3 protein: CAISGGNNEQFF. The CDR3 DNA reads TGTGCCATCAGTGGCGGGAACAATGAGCAGTTCTTC.

V gene TRBV10-2 combines with J gene TRBJ2-7, with 10 nucleotides matching TRBD2. V shed 4 bases, J shed 6 bases, and the junction held 6 bases outside the gene matches. CDR1 and CDR2 (germline): WSHSY, SAAADI. The CDR3 extends over 14 amino acids. Here the CDR3 DNA reads TGCGCCAGCAGTGGGTCTAGCGGGAGTTCCGAGCAGTACTTC. It encodes CASSGSSGSSEQYF.

This clone was seen more than once but under ten times. The chain links TRBV7-2 to TRBJ2-7; D remains ambiguous. With 2 bases removed from V and 0 bases from J, the gap between germline ends came to 11 bases. The CDR3 sequence is 15 residues long. Germline V gives CDR1 SGHTA, CDR2 FQGNSA. The CDR3 DNA sequence: TGTGCCAGCAGCTTACTTTGGCTAAACTCCTACGAGCAGTACTTC. Translated, it gives CASSLLWLNSYEQYF.

The V and J genes are TRBV7-2 and TRBJ2-5, with 10 bases fitting TRBD2. The CDR3 has 17 amino acids. V was pared by 5 bases and J by 0 bases, with 9 bases of the junction left unmatched. The V gene's germline CDR1 is SGHTA and CDR2 FQGNSA. CDR3 protein: CASSIRTSGRYQETQYF. Here the CDR3 DNA reads TGTGCCAGCAGCATACGGACTAGCGGTCGGTACCAAGAGACCCAGTACTTC. Filled out from reference TRBV7-2 and TRBJ2-5, the complete variable domain reads GAGVSQSPSNKVTEKGKDVELRCDPISGHTALYWYRQSLGQGLEFLIYFQGNSAPDKSGLPSDRFSAERTGGSVSTLTIQRTQQEDSAVYLCASSIRTSGRYQETQYFGPGTRLLVL.

V gene TRBV28 combines with J gene TRBJ2-7; possibly TRBD1 or TRBD2 for D (5 bases each). Germline CDR1 reads MDHEN; CDR2 reads SYDVKM. Trimming took 4 bases from V and 6 from J, leaving 25 bases between them. The CDR3 totals 17 residues. CDR3: CASSSPLRDRGPGEQYF. The CDR3 coding sequence is TGTGCCAGCAGTTCACCACTCCGGGACCGGGGACCGGGCGAGCAGTACTTC. Full variable domain (remainder filled in from reference TRBV28 and TRBJ2-7): DVKVTQSSRYLVKRTGEKVFLECVQDMDHENMFWYRQDPGLGLRLIYFSYDVKMKEKGDIPEGYSVSREKKERFSLILESASTNQTSMYLCASSSPLRDRGPGEQYFGPGTRLTVT.

The V and J genes are TRBV28 and TRBJ2-7, with a possible D match to TRBD2 (6 bases). V gave up 8 bases and J gave up 3 bases, with 17 bases separating them. The germline CDR1 and CDR2 sequences are MDHEN and SYDVKM. The CDR3 is 14 amino acids. The CDR3 loop is CASVSAGLDYEQYF. CDR3 nucleotide sequence: TGTGCCAGCGTATCGGCGGGACTGGACTACGAGCAGTACTTC.

The chain combines TRBV19 with TRBJ2-4; 11 nucleotides match TRBD1. The CDR3 spans 14 residues. Per the germline V gene, CDR1 is LNHDA and CDR2 is SQIVND (reference sequence). Germline trimming cut 7 bases from V and 6 bases from J; bases unmatched to any gene: 5. The CDR3 coding sequence is TGTGCCAGTAATCCCGGGACAGGGGGAAACATTCAGTACTTC. Its protein is CASNPGTGGNIQYF.

The CDR3 spells CSVGEGRSIQYF. CDR3 in DNA: TGCAGCGTTGGCGAGGGACGGTCAATTCAGTACTTC. This chain links TRBV29-1 with TRBJ2-4; D might be TRBD1 or TRBD2, each matching 5 bases. Germline values: CDR1 SQVTM, CDR2 ANQGSEA. Deletions cut 4 bases from V and 10 bases from J, with 14 bases between. This CDR3 region has 12 residues.

This clone was observed once. This chain joins TRBV12-5 and TRBJ1-1, with 7 bases lining up with TRBD1. The CDR3 length is 16 residues. Germline assignment: CDR1 LGHNT and CDR2 FRNRAP. The V and J ends lost 6 bases and 4 bases, in that order; junction bases with no gene match: 14. CDR3 nucleotide sequence: TGTGCTAGTGGGACGCGTCAGACAGGGTACGGCACTGAAGCTTTCTTT. Translated, it gives CASGTRQTGYGTEAFF.

A single count supports this clone. The chain employs TRBV9 and TRBJ2-2; tentative D call: TRBD1 (6 bases). V lost 3 bases and J 9 bases, leaving 15 bases between the germline ends. The CDR3 totals 14 residues. Per the germline V gene, CDR1 is SGDLS and CDR2 is YYNGEE. Here the CDR3 DNA reads TGTGCCAGCAGCGCCTCGCTGGGGGCGTGGGAGCTGTTTTTT. Translation gives CASSASLGAWELFF.

V is TRBV28 and J is TRBJ2-2; D is perhaps TRBD1 (6 bases). The germline V and J ends were trimmed by 6 bases and 0 bases, with 17 bases remaining between them. Germline CDR1 reads MDHEN; CDR2 reads SYDVKM. The CDR3 is made up of 17 amino acids. The CDR3 coding sequence is TGTGCCAGCAGCCCCCTCCAGGACAGTTCGAACACCGGGGAGCTGTTTTTT. This encodes CASSPLQDSSNTGELFF.